The 5 T cell receptor beta chains listed next were all sequenced from one sample in a study of cytomegalovirus exposure and HLA in healthy donors. Vbeta (60) and Jbeta (13) primers were used in the PCR. Using immunoSEQ multiplex PCR, the repertoire was profiled, and TCRdb retains in-frame clones only, with some absent. The sample records approximately 150,000 clones, 75% to 90% being singletons. What was sequenced was PBMCs. Receptor source: a human donor in good health.

V gene TRBV11-3 combines with J gene TRBJ2-3, with 10 bases identical to TRBD2. The germline gives CDR1 SGHNT, CDR2 YENEEA. V lost 2 bases, J lost 6 bases, and 11 bases stayed unmatched. The CDR3 spans 17 residues. As DNA, the CDR3 is TGTGCCAGCAGCTTATTAAGCGGGGGGGCCCAATGGGATACGCAGTATTTT. Translated, it gives CASSLLSGGAQWDTQYF.

The gene calls are TRBV6-6 and TRBJ2-7; TRBD1 might be the D (5 bases). The CDR3 totals 13 residues. From germline, CDR1 is MNHNY and CDR2 SVGAGI (reference sequence). V lost 8 bases, J lost 2 bases, and 13 bases lay in between. The CDR3: CASRQSQAYEQYF. The CDR3 DNA is TGTGCCAGCCGACAGAGCCAAGCCTACGAGCAGTACTTC.

The CDR3 reads CASSSGTGGPKETQYF. The CDR3 nucleotides read TGTGCCAGCAGTTCCGGGACAGGGGGCCCCAAGGAGACCCAGTACTTC. The gene calls are TRBV6-5 and TRBJ2-5; 12 nucleotides agree with TRBD1. After removal of 4 bases from V and 5 bases from J, the junction contained 8 bases not matched to a gene. This CDR3 contains 16 residues. Germline V gives CDR1 MNHEY, CDR2 SVGAGI.

V and J are TRBV7-9 and TRBJ1-1; 7 positions agree with TRBD1. Trimming at V came to 5 bases and at J to 5 bases, leaving 8 bases not matched to a gene. This CDR3 contains 14 residues. Germline V lookup: CDR1 SEHNR, CDR2 FQNEAQ (reference sequence). CDR3 nucleotide sequence: TGTGCCAGCAGCCCGAGACAGGGCGGAACTGAAGCTTTCTTT. This sequence encodes CASSPRQGGTEAFF. Complete variable domain (other parts from reference TRBV7-9 and TRBJ1-1): DTGVSQNPRHKITKRGQNVTFRCDPISEHNRLYWYRQTLGQGPEFLTYFQNEAQLEKSRLLSDRFSAERPKGSFSTLEIQRTEQGDSAMYLCASSPRQGGTEAFFGQGTRLTVV.

Turning to this clone: Within the sample, other DNA sequences also encode this same CDR3. This chain joins TRBV5-1 and TRBJ1-1; 8 bases are a match to TRBD1. From germline, CDR1 is SGHRS and CDR2 YFSETQ. This CDR3 comprises 14 residues. V gave up 4 bases and J gave up 1 base; unmatched junction bases: 3. The CDR3 DNA reads TGCGCCAGCAGCCCGGGGACAGGGAACACTGAAGCTTTCTTT. Translating it yields CASSPGTGNTEAFF.